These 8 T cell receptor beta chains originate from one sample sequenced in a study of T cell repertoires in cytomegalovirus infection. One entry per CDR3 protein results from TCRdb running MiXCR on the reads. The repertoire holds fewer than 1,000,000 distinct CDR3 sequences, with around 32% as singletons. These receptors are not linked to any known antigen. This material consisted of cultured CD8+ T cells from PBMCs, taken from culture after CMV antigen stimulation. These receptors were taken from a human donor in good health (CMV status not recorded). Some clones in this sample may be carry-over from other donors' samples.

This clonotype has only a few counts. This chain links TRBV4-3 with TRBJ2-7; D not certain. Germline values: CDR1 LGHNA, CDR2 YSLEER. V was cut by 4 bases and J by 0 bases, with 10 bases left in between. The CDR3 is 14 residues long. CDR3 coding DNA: TGCGCCAGCAGCCCCAGTTTGTCCTCCTACGAGCAGTACGTC. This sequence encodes CASSPSLSSYEQYV.

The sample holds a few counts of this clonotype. The CDR3 sequence: CAISEGLNTEAFF. CDR3 coding DNA: TGTGCCATCAGTGAAGGGCTGAACACTGAAGCTTTCTTT. The chain has TRBV10-3 and TRBJ1-1, with D hard to call. V was trimmed by 3 bases and J by 0 bases, leaving 5 bases between them. There are 13 residues in the CDR3. From germline, CDR1 is ENHRY and CDR2 SYGVKD.

The CDR3: CASSYPPQINQPQHF. DNA of the CDR3: TGTGCCAGCAGTTACCCCCCACAGATCAATCAGCCCCAGCATTTT. The V call is TRBV6-6, the J call TRBJ1-5; no clear D gene. The germline V and J ends were trimmed by 2 bases and 3 bases, with 11 bases remaining between them. CDR3 length equals 15 residues. The germline gives CDR1 MNHNY, CDR2 SVGAGI (reference sequence).

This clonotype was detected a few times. The CDR3 loop is CASSYEIQETQYF. CDR3 sequence (DNA): TGTGCCAGCAGCTACGAAATCCAAGAGACCCAGTACTTC. V usage is TRBV7-2 and J usage is TRBJ2-5; D unresolved. This CDR3 has 13 residues. The V end lost 4 bases, the J end lost 1 base, and 7 bases lay between the germline ends. Germline values: CDR1 SGHTA, CDR2 FQGNSA.

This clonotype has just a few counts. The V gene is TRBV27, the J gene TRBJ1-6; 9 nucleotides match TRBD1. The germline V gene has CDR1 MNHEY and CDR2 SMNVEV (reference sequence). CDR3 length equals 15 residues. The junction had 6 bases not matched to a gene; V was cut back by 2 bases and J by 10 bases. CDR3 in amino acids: CASSLTGQGGSPLHF. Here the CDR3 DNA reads TGTGCCAGCAGTTTAACGGGACAGGGAGGCTCACCCCTCCACTTT.

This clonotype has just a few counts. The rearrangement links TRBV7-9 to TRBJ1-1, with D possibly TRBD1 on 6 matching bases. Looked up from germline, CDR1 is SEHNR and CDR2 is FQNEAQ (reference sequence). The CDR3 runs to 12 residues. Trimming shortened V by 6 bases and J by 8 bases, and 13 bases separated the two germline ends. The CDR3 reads CASSSGTKEAFF. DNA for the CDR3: TGTGCCAGCAGTTCAGGGACAAAGGAAGCTTTCTTT. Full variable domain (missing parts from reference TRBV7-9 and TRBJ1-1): DTGVSQNPRHKITKRGQNVTFRCDPISEHNRLYWYRQTLGQGPEFLTYFQNEAQLEKSRLLSDRFSAERPKGSFSTLEIQRTEQGDSAMYLCASSSGTKEAFFGQGTRLTVV.

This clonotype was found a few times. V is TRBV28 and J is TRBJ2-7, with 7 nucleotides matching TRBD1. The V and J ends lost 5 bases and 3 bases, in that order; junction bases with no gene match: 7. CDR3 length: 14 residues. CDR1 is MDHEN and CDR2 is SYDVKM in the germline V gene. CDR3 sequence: CASSTATGIYEQYV. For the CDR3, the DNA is TGTGCCAGCAGTACAGCGACAGGGATCTACGAGCAGTACGTC.

CDR3 nucleotide sequence: TGTGCCAGCAGCGTAGGGGACTCTTTTAACAAGGCGGCTTTCTTT. Amino acids: CASSVGDSFNKAAFF. The genes are TRBV9 and TRBJ1-1; TRBD1 might be the D (5 bases). This CDR3 spans 15 amino acids. Germline V gives CDR1 SGDLS, CDR2 YYNGEE. V lost 0 bases, J lost 11 bases, and 20 bases lay in between.